These 29 T cell receptor beta chains were sequenced from one sample in a study of T cell changes during pregnancy in multiple sclerosis. Produced via immunoSEQ multiplex PCR; TCRdb's table is partial and in-frame only. The sample shows 40,000 to 45,000 clones, more than 85% of them seen only once. The material was CD4+ T cells from peripheral blood mononuclear cells, obtained in the second trimester of pregnancy. These receptors all come from a female donor in good health, enrolled as a control in a pregnancy study.

This chain uses TRBV6-5 with TRBJ1-3; a possible D gene is TRBD1 (6 bases). V dropped 2 bases and J dropped 4 bases, with 12 bases sitting between them. Germline CDR1 reads MNHEY; CDR2 reads SVGAGI. CDR3 size: 15 residues. The CDR3 DNA reads TGTGCCAGCAGTTACGCAGGGGCGCGAGGAAACACCATATATTTT. It encodes CASSYAGARGNTIYF.

The chain couples TRBV28 to TRBJ1-2; the match to TRBD1 covers 9 bases. The CDR3 loop spans 16 amino acids. V shed 2 bases, J shed 4 bases, and the junction held 8 bases outside the gene matches. Germline CDR1 MDHEN, CDR2 SYDVKM. The CDR3 sequence: CASSLPLTGQGYGYTF. CDR3 coding DNA: TGTGCCAGCAGTTTACCTTTGACGGGACAGGGCTATGGCTACACCTTC.

The chain joins TRBV4-3 to TRBJ1-2; D might be TRBD1 (6 bases). Germline V lookup: CDR1 LGHNA, CDR2 YSLEER. The CDR3 totals 14 residues. Trimming shortened V by 5 bases and J by 4 bases, and 14 bases separated the two germline ends. CDR3 nucleotides: TGCGCCAGCAGCGACGGACAGTTCTCCTATGGCTACACCTTC. It specifies CASSDGQFSYGYTF.

The chain carries TRBV10-3 and TRBJ2-2; TRBD2 matches at 8 bases. The CDR3 is made up of 16 amino acids. The V gene end was trimmed by 10 bases and the J gene end by 4 bases; junction bases not matched to a gene: 14. The V gene's germline CDR1 is ENHRY and CDR2 SYGVKD. This CDR3 reads CATLGRGGLTTGELFF. The CDR3 DNA is TGTGCCACCCTGGGACGGGGGGGCCTAACCACCGGGGAGCTGTTTTTT.

The V gene is TRBV27, the J gene TRBJ2-3; weak D call: TRBD2 (5 bases). This CDR3 spans 13 amino acids. Germline values: CDR1 MNHEY, CDR2 SMNVEV (reference sequence). Trimming pared 8 bases from V and 5 bases from J, leaving 14 bases between. CDR3 DNA sequence: TGTGCCAGCGGGAGAGTTGATGGAGATACGCAGTATTTT. This encodes CASGRVDGDTQYF.

A single count supports this clone. The chain joins TRBV2 to TRBJ2-5, with D possibly matching TRBD2 (5 bases). The CDR3 has 13 amino acids. Germline-derived CDR1 and CDR2 are SNHLY and FYNNEI. V lost 6 bases, J lost 5 bases, and 13 bases lay in between. CDR3 DNA: TGTGCCAGCAGGGCAGGACTTTGGGAGACCCAGTACTTC. As protein: CASRAGLWETQYF.

V is TRBV28 and J is TRBJ2-7; 7 bases agree with TRBD2. This CDR3 spans 15 amino acids. CDR1 is MDHEN and CDR2 is SYDVKM in the germline V gene. V was pared by 6 bases and J by 0 bases, with 8 bases of the junction left unmatched. In DNA, the CDR3 is TGTGCCAGCAGCCTGGGAGGGTTGAGCTCCTACGAGCAGTACTTC. It translates to CASSLGGLSSYEQYF.

In this sample, this clone turned up once. V gene TRBV6-5 combines with J gene TRBJ2-5, with 8 positions matching TRBD2. The germline gives CDR1 MNHEY, CDR2 SVGAGI. CDR3 size: 14 residues. The V segment lost 7 bases and the J segment 3 bases; nucleotides outside the gene matches: 7. CDR3 sequence: CASTGAGAKETQYF. CDR3 DNA: TGTGCCAGCACCGGAGCGGGAGCAAAAGAGACCCAGTACTTC.

In its sample, this clone was seen once. The chain uses TRBV5-1 and TRBJ2-3, with 10 bases lining up with TRBD2. J lost 4 bases, V lost 3 bases, and 8 bases had no gene match. The germline V gene has CDR1 SGHRS and CDR2 YFSETQ. The CDR3 has 16 amino acids. CDR3 DNA: TGCGCCAGCAGCTCCCTTAGCGGGGGGACCGCAGATACGCAGTATTTT. This sequence encodes CASSSLSGGTADTQYF.

CDR3 in amino acids: CAWSQASSYNEQFF. The CDR3, as DNA: TGTGCCTGGAGTCAGGCGAGCTCCTACAATGAGCAGTTCTTC. V is TRBV30 and J is TRBJ2-1; D is unresolved. Between the trimmed V and J ends, which lost 2 bases and 0 bases, there was a span of 8 bases. From germline, CDR1 is GTSNPN and CDR2 SVGIG (reference sequence). The CDR3 is 14 residues long.

The chain combines TRBV29-1 with TRBJ2-5; 7 bases align to TRBD1. The CDR3 length is 14 residues. Germline trimming cut 4 bases from V and 1 base from J; bases unmatched to any gene: 6. The germline V gene encodes CDR1 SQVTM and CDR2 ANQGSEA. The CDR3 reads CSVARGPTQETQYF. The CDR3 DNA reads TGCAGCGTTGCTAGGGGGCCCACCCAAGAGACCCAGTACTTC.

The chain joins TRBV7-2 to TRBJ2-7; 8 bases are a match to TRBD2. The V and J ends lost 7 bases and 4 bases, in that order; junction bases with no gene match: 9. The CDR3 is 14 amino acids. Germline V lookup: CDR1 SGHTA, CDR2 FQGNSA. The CDR3 DNA is TGTGCCAGCACTAGAACTAGCGGCGCATACGAGCAGTACTTC. Its translation: CASTRTSGAYEQYF.

This clone was seen only once. V is TRBV6-5 and J is TRBJ2-1; 8 bases match TRBD2. V was clipped by 6 bases and J by 7 bases; unmatched bases: 11. Germline assignment: CDR1 MNHEY and CDR2 SVGAGI. This CDR3 contains 15 residues. DNA of the CDR3: TGTGCCAGCAGGAAAGATAGCGGGGCTGGGAATGAGCAGTTCTTC. It yields the protein CASRKDSGAGNEQFF.

This chain links TRBV5-1 with TRBJ2-3; 7 bases are shared with TRBD1. The CDR3 sequence is 16 residues long. Germline V CDR1 and CDR2: SGHRS, YFSETQ. V was pared by 7 bases and J by 0 bases, with 11 bases of the junction left unmatched. CDR3 bases: TGCGCCAGCCTCCGGACAGGAGATATTAGCACAGATACGCAGTATTTT. Amino acids: CASLRTGDISTDTQYF.

The CDR3 protein is CASSLRAGVNTGELFF. CDR3 nucleotides: TGTGCCAGCAGCTTGCGAGCGGGAGTGAACACCGGGGAGCTGTTTTTT. The genes are TRBV7-6 and TRBJ2-2; 8 bases match TRBD2. V gave up 3 bases and J gave up 1 base; unmatched junction bases: 4. This CDR3 region has 16 residues. Germline CDR1 reads SGHVS; CDR2 reads FNYEAQ.

The chain uses TRBV5-1 and TRBJ1-1; maybe TRBD1 (5 bases). CDR3 length: 14 residues. Germline lookup yields CDR1 SGHRS and CDR2 YFSETQ. Trimming removed 3 bases at V and 1 base at J, with 10 bases between. The CDR3 here is CASSYLQENTEAFF. The CDR3 DNA is TGCGCCAGCAGCTATTTACAGGAGAACACTGAAGCTTTCTTT.

The DNA of the CDR3 is TGTGCCAGCAGTGAAGCGGGGGGGAACACTGAAGCTTTCTTT. Translation: CASSEAGGNTEAFF. J is TRBJ1-1 and V is TRBV6-1, with D maybe TRBD1 (5 bases). V lost 0 bases, J lost 1 base, and 6 bases lay in between. Germline-derived CDR1 and CDR2 are MNHNS and SASEGT. CDR3 length: 14 residues.

The chain links TRBV13 to TRBJ2-7; D possibly corresponds to TRBD1 (5 bases). Germline values: CDR1 PRHDT, CDR2 FYEKMQ (reference sequence). The CDR3 contains 12 residues. V was trimmed by 2 bases and J by 3 bases, leaving 5 bases between them. DNA of the CDR3: TGTGCCAGCAGCTTAAGGGGCTACGAGCAGTACTTC. This sequence encodes CASSLRGYEQYF.

The chain couples TRBV10-3 to TRBJ1-1; D call uncertain. The V end was cut by 9 bases, the J end by 1 base, with 12 bases between. CDR3 length: 13 residues. Germline CDR1 is ENHRY and CDR2 is SYGVKD. The CDR3 here is CAMAEEANTEAFF. In DNA, the CDR3 is TGTGCCATGGCAGAGGAGGCGAACACTGAAGCTTTCTTT.

This rearrangement joins TRBV2 to TRBJ2-6; possible D gene TRBD2, 5 bases. The CDR3 sequence is 13 residues long. Trimming shortened V by 9 bases and J by 2 bases, and 8 bases separated the two germline ends. Germline lookup yields CDR1 SNHLY and CDR2 FYNNEI. CDR3 loop: CASGRTGANVLTF. CDR3 coding DNA: TGTGCCAGTGGGAGAACTGGGGCCAACGTCCTGACTTTC.

The V call is TRBV18, the J call TRBJ2-1, with a weak D call TRBD2 (6 bases). Germline values: CDR1 KGHSH, CDR2 LQKENI. This CDR3 spans 16 amino acids. Trimming removed 2 bases at V and 3 bases at J, with 14 bases between. CDR3 bases: TGTGCCAGCTCACCAAGGGACTGGATCGGCTACAATGAGCAGTTCTTC. This sequence encodes CASSPRDWIGYNEQFF. The whole variable domain, remainder taken from reference TRBV18 and TRBJ2-1, is NAGVMQNPRHLVRRRGQEARLRCSPMKGHSHVYWYRQLPEEGLKFMVYLQKENIIDESGMPKERFSAEFPKEGPSILRIQQVVRGDSAAYFCASSPRDWIGYNEQFFGPGTRLTVL.

The chain uses TRBV7-2 and TRBJ2-4, with 7 positions matching TRBD1. Germline CDR1 reads SGHTA; CDR2 reads FQGNSA. The CDR3 sequence is 14 residues long. The junction had 8 bases not matched to a gene; V was cut back by 4 bases and J by 8 bases. In nucleotides, the CDR3 is TGTGCCAGCAGCTACAGACAGGGCGCGGACATTCAGTACTTC. Protein product: CASSYRQGADIQYF. Together with reference TRBV7-2 and TRBJ2-4, the CDR3 gives the full variable domain: GAGVSQSPSNKVTEKGKDVELRCDPISGHTALYWYRQSLGQGLEFLIYFQGNSAPDKSGLPSDRFSAERTGGSVSTLTIQRTQQEDSAVYLCASSYRQGADIQYFGAGTRLSVL.

Concerning this clone itself: Compared with germline, one end of the junction differs, possibly owing to a read error. This chain links TRBV10-3 with TRBJ2-5, with TRBD2 identical over 7 bases. Germline values: CDR1 ENHRY, CDR2 SYGVKD. The CDR3 is 14 residues long. CDR3 DNA: TGTGCCATCAGCCCAGCGGGAACAAGAGAGTCCCAGTACTTC. This encodes CAISPAGTRESQYF.

In this sample, this clone turned up once. The rearrangement links TRBV2 to TRBJ2-5; 8 positions match TRBD1. V lost 4 bases and J lost 4; bases outside the gene matches: 2. The V gene's germline CDR1 is SNHLY and CDR2 FYNNEI. This CDR3 is 13 amino acids long. The DNA for the CDR3 is TGTGCCAGCAGTGGAGGACAGGGAGAGACCCAGTACTTC. Translation: CASSGGQGETQYF. Full variable domain (remainder filled in from reference TRBV2 and TRBJ2-5): EPEVTQTPSHQVTQMGQEVILRCVPISNHLYFYWYRQILGQKVEFLVSFYNNEISEKSEIFDDQFSVERPDGSNFTLKIRSTKLEDSAMYFCASSGGQGETQYFGPGTRLLVL.

The chain is built from TRBV19 and TRBJ2-4; tentative D call: TRBD1 (6 bases). The CDR3 is 16 amino acids. Germline values: CDR1 LNHDA, CDR2 SQIVND (reference sequence). Trimming shortened V by 6 bases and J by 7 bases, and 22 bases separated the two germline ends. For the CDR3, the DNA is TGTGCCAGTAGAGCAGATGAATTAGATAGGGGGAACATTCAGTACTTC. Its protein product is CASRADELDRGNIQYF. The full variable domain, its missing parts supplied by reference TRBV19 and TRBJ2-4, is DGGITQSPKYLFRKEGQNVTLSCEQNLNHDAMYWYRQDPGQGLRLIYYSQIVNDFQKGDIAEGYSVSREKKESFPLTVTSAQKNPTAFYLCASRADELDRGNIQYFGAGTRLSVL.

The chain carries TRBV10-3 and TRBJ1-3, with D uncertain. The germline CDR1 and CDR2 sequences are ENHRY and SYGVKD. V lost 6 bases and J 0 bases, leaving 12 bases between the germline ends. The CDR3 spans 15 residues. The CDR3 DNA reads TGTGCCATCAGGGAGGACGGGATCTCTGGAAACACCATATATTTT. Its translation: CAIREDGISGNTIYF.

This chain uses TRBV9 with TRBJ2-5, with 7 bases matching TRBD2. Per germline, CDR1 SGDLS and CDR2 YYNGEE. The V and J ends lost 0 bases and 4 bases, in that order; junction bases with no gene match: 6. The CDR3 spans 15 residues. The CDR3 bases are TGTGCCAGCAGCGTAGCTTGGGGGGAGGGAGAGACCCAGTACTTC. It encodes CASSVAWGEGETQYF.

The chain carries TRBV7-9 and TRBJ1-2, with 10 bases aligning to TRBD1. Germline V CDR1 and CDR2: SEHNR, FQNEAQ (reference sequence). The CDR3 totals 17 residues. Trimming at V came to 1 base and at J to 2 bases, leaving 7 bases not matched to a gene. DNA for the CDR3: TGTGCCAGCAGCTTAGTTCGGGACAGGGGTTCCAACTATGGCTACACCTTC. It encodes CASSLVRDRGSNYGYTF.

The CDR3 sequence is CASSAQGFGGYTF. The CDR3 coding sequence is TGTGCCAGCAGCGCACAGGGTTTCGGGGGCTACACCTTC. This chain links TRBV7-9 with TRBJ1-2; perhaps TRBD1 as D (6 bases). V gave up 5 bases and J gave up 8 bases, with 15 bases separating them. Per germline, CDR1 SEHNR and CDR2 FQNEAQ (reference sequence). This CDR3 is built from 13 residues.